These T cell receptor beta chains were read from a single sample in a study of T cells in Graves' hyperthyroidism and ophthalmopathy. Using its own MiXCR run on the multiplex PCR reads, TCRdb lists one record per CDR3 protein. The data show a few hundred thousand distinct CDR3 sequences, under 60% seen once. What was sequenced was peripheral blood or thyroid tissue (not recorded which). The receptors derive from an adult woman with Graves' disease, either hyperthyroidism or ophthalmopathy (not recorded which). CDR3s include the opening cysteine and the closing phenylalanine or tryptophan. A D gene is named only where the DNA matches it firmly. For some rows the clone size is stated as once, few or many, or as a class when expanded; others skip it.

TRBV20-1	NA	TRBJ1-3	NA	TGCAGTGCTAGGAGCGACGGAGGATCCTCTGGAAACACCATATATTTT	CSARSDGGSSGNTIYF
TRBV2	TRBD1	TRBJ1-4	once	TGTGCCAGCAGTGCGGGGACAGAGGGTGAAAAACTGTTTTTT	CASSAGTEGEKLFF
TRBV20-1	TRBD1	TRBJ1-2	many	TGCAGTGCTTTTAGTCCCGGGACAGAGACTAACTATGGCTACACCTTC	CSAFSPGTETNYGYTF
TRBV20-1	TRBD1	TRBJ2-7	many	TGCAGTGCTAGTAGGGGGCCTGACTACGAGCAGTACTTC	CSASRGPDYEQYF
TRBV6-1	NA	TRBJ1-3	NA	TGTGCCAGCAGTGAACGGGGAGGGGGTAGAAACACCATATATTTT	CASSERGGGRNTIYF
TRBV12-3/TRBV12-4	NA	TRBJ1-5	NA	TGTGCCAGCACCCTTTACGGGGGCAGGGAGACCCAGCATTTT	CASTLYGGRETQHF
TRBV5-1	NA	TRBJ1-4	NA	TGCGCCAGCAGCTTGGGCCTCCGGGATGAAAAACTGTTTTTT	CASSLGLRDEKLFF
TRBV2	NA	TRBJ2-7	many	TGTGCCAGCAAGGAACAGGCAGCAGAGCAGTACTTC	CASKEQAAEQYF
TRBV27	NA	TRBJ1-1	few	TGTGCCAGCAGACTAGGGTTGAGGGGTAAGTCCAACACTGAAGCTTTCTTT	CASRLGLRGKSNTEAFF
TRBV19	NA	TRBJ1-5	NA	TGTGCCAGTAGTAGGGGGACCTTTAGCAGTCAGCCCCAGCATTTT	CASSRGTFSSQPQHF
TRBV24-1	NA	TRBJ2-6	many	TGTGCCACCAGTGATCCGGCGGGACGGAAAAGCTCTGGGGCCAACGTCCTGACTTTC	CATSDPAGRKSSGANVLTF
TRBV11-2	TRBD2	TRBJ2-7	many	TGTGCCAGCAGCTCCCTATGGACTAGCGGGATCCGCCGTGGGCAGTACTTC	CASSSLWTSGIRRGQYF
TRBV7-2	NA	TRBJ1-4	NA	TGTGCCAGCAGCTTTGGACTTAATGAAAAACTGTTTTTT	CASSFGLNEKLFF
TRBV11-2	NA	TRBJ1-1	NA	TGTGCCAGCAGCTTAACACAGACTACTGAAGCTTTCTTT	CASSLTQTTEAFF
TRBV2	NA	TRBJ1-5	many	TGTGCCAGCAGTGAACCAGACTGGGGGCCCCAGCATTTT	CASSEPDWGPQHF
TRBV5-1	TRBD1	TRBJ1-2	NA	TGCGCCAGCAGCTTGGACGGGACAGGGTACTATGGCTACACCTTC	CASSLDGTGYYGYTF
TRBV29-1	TRBD1	TRBJ1-1	NA	TGCAGCGACACAGGGGACACTGAAGCTTTCTTT	CSDTGDTEAFF
TRBV12-3/TRBV12-4	NA	TRBJ1-1	NA	TGTGCCAGCAGTTTCAAGTCGGGCACTGAAGCTTTCTTT	CASSFKSGTEAFF
TRBV5-1	TRBD1	TRBJ1-3	once	TGCGCCAGCAGCCTCCGGACAGGGGACGGCTACACCATATATTTT	CASSLRTGDGYTIYF
TRBV7-9	NA	TRBJ1-1	NA	TGTGCCAGCAGCTTAGGGACGGTTTTGAACACTGAAGCTTTCTTT	CASSLGTVLNTEAFF
TRBV7-9	NA	TRBJ2-7	many	TGTGCCAGCAGCGCGGGGTACGGCTACGAGCAGTACTTC	CASSAGYGYEQYF
TRBV10-3	NA	TRBJ1-2	NA	TGTGCCATCAGTGCTAGCGGTGGTGGGGGGAATACCCGGGGCTACACCTTC	CAISASGGGGNTRGYTF
TRBV6-5	TRBD1	TRBJ2-7	NA	TGTGCCAGCAGTTCACAGGGGGCGGTTGTCGAGCAGTACTTC	CASSSQGAVVEQYF
TRBV12-3/TRBV12-4	TRBD1	TRBJ1-1	many	TGTGCCAGCAGTTATCAGGGGGCTGAAGCTTTCTTT	CASSYQGAEAFF
TRBV7-3	NA	TRBJ1-3	NA	TGTGCCAGCAGCTTATGGGGGGATGGCTACACCATATATTTT	CASSLWGDGYTIYF
TRBV7-9	TRBD1	TRBJ1-3	many	TGTGCCAGCAGTTACACGACAGGGAGCGGAAACACCATATATTTT	CASSYTTGSGNTIYF
TRBV6-1	NA	TRBJ2-5	many	TGTGCCAGCACAATGGCAGGGCGTTCAGAGACCCAGTACTTC	CASTMAGRSETQYF
TRBV29-1	NA	TRBJ2-7	NA	TGCAGCTGGGTGGGGGAAAACGAGCAGTACTTC	CSWVGENEQYF
TRBV15	NA	TRBJ1-4	NA	TGTGCCACCAGCAGAGATGGGGCAGCAACTAATGAAAAACTGTTTTTT	CATSRDGAATNEKLFF
TRBV24-1	NA	TRBJ1-4	NA	TGTGCCACCAGTGATCCAGCCCAGGGTGGTGAAAAACTGTTTTTT	CATSDPAQGGEKLFF
TRBV19	NA	TRBJ1-5	few	TGTGCCAGTAGTCGCCCTTGGAGCAATCAGCCCCAGCATTTT	CASSRPWSNQPQHF
TRBV7-9	NA	TRBJ1-1	many	TGTGCCAGCAGGAAGGCTCCGGGTTCCGCCAAAGCTTTCTTT	CASRKAPGSAKAFF
TRBV7-2	NA	TRBJ2-7	many	TGTGCCAGCAGCCTCTTCTCCGCGGCTGGGGACGAGCAGTACTTC	CASSLFSAAGDEQYF
TRBV19	NA	TRBJ1-1	many	TGTGCCAGTAGCAAGGTGGGGGGCGGCTTTTTGGACACTGAAGCTTTCTTT	CASSKVGGGFLDTEAFF
TRBV24-1	TRBD1	TRBJ1-2	NA	TGTGCCACCAGTGATACCGGGACAGGGGACACCCAATATGGCTACACCTTC	CATSDTGTGDTQYGYTF
TRBV6-1	NA	TRBJ2-7	few	TGTGCCAGCAGTGAATGGGACACGTCGGCGGGTTACGAGCAGTACTTC	CASSEWDTSAGYEQYF
TRBV2	TRBD1	TRBJ2-7	many	TGTGCCAGCAGGGATGACAGGGAGCACGAGCAGTACTTC	CASRDDREHEQYF
TRBV20-1	TRBD1	TRBJ1-2	many	TGCAGTGCTAGGGGACAGGGACACTATGGCTACACCTTC	CSARGQGHYGYTF
TRBV20-1	TRBD1	TRBJ2-6	NA	TGCAGTGCTCCACACCCGACAGGGGGCTACGTCCTGACTTTC	CSAPHPTGGYVLTF
TRBV9	NA	TRBJ1-2	few	TGTGCCAGCAGTGAGGATACTAACTATGGCTACACCTTC	CASSEDTNYGYTF
TRBV15	NA	TRBJ2-7	NA	TGTGCCACCAGCAGGTCGACACGCACCTACGAGCAGTACTTC	CATSRSTRTYEQYF
TRBV19	NA	TRBJ1-1	few	TGTGCCAGTAATTTAGGTAACACTGAAGCTTTCTTT	CASNLGNTEAFF
TRBV7-3	NA	TRBJ1-2	NA	TGTGCCAGCAGCCAAGGGGTAGCCAACTATGGCTACACCTTC	CASSQGVANYGYTF
TRBV10-3	TRBD1	TRBJ1-2	few	TGTGCCATCAGTCCTGACAGGGCGGACTACACCTTC	CAISPDRADYTF
TRBV7-2	NA	TRBJ2-7	NA	TGTGCCAGCAGCTTACGGAGGCGGGAATCCGAGCAGTACTTC	CASSLRRRESEQYF